The 2 T cell receptor beta chains reported below all come from one sample, sequenced in a study of radiotherapy plus CTLA-4 blockade in lung cancer. Clones were read by immunoSEQ multiplex PCR, and TCRdb kept only the in-frame ones, dropping some. The sample lists some 64,000 clones, approximately 75% occurring once. The material was peripheral blood, obtained from a patient treated with radiotherapy plus ipilimumab. The receptor source for this set is a human donor with non-small cell lung cancer who had a complete response to radiotherapy plus ipilimumab.

The rearrangement uses TRBV29-1 and TRBJ1-5, with D maybe TRBD1 (6 bases). CDR1 and CDR2 from the germline V gene are SQVTM and ANQGSEA. Trimming took 5 bases from V and 1 from J, leaving 12 bases between them. The CDR3 consists of 14 residues. The CDR3 reads CSVKTGESNQPQHF. CDR3 bases: TGCAGCGTTAAGACAGGCGAGAGCAATCAGCCCCAGCATTTT.

This sequence joins TRBV30 and TRBJ2-7; either TRBD1 or TRBD2 may fit D (5 bases each). The CDR3 length is 14 residues. The V gene's germline CDR1 is GTSNPN and CDR2 SVGIG (reference sequence). The V end lost 0 bases, the J end lost 0 bases, and 9 bases lay between the germline ends. The CDR3 protein is CAWSVHGGSYEQYF. Written as DNA, the CDR3 is TGTGCCTGGAGTGTACATGGGGGCTCCTACGAGCAGTACTTC.